These 14 T cell receptor beta chains originate from one sample sequenced in a study of graft-versus-host responses after intestinal transplantation (TCRdb year 2021). Reading the label with the study, this specimen's time point is: cells obtained before transplantation from donor or recipient. Library generation was performed with the immunoSEQ multiplex PCR assay. TCRdb obtained this table from immuneACCESS and retained in-frame rearrangements with V and J assigned. These tables miss some clones; where compared with another copy, unresolved V genes account for less than half of the shortfall, and the remainder is unexplained. For this sample the table gives approximately 71,000 clones, of which around 90% were detected only once. The ten largest clones add up to around 2.6% of the sample. These TCRs' antigens remain unknown. Sequenced material: unstimulated CD8+ T cells sorted from spleen or lymph node cells, taken before intestinal transplant. The receptors shown here come from a human donor who received an intestinal transplant.

V usage is TRBV10-2 and J usage is TRBJ2-5, with unresolved D. Trimming pared 8 bases from V and 1 base from J, leaving 8 bases between. Germline CDR1 reads WSHSY; CDR2 reads SAAADI. CDR3 size: 12 residues. CDR3 bases: TGCGCCAGCTCAGCGATCCAAGAGACCCAGTACTTC. It is translated as CASSAIQETQYF.

V is TRBV29-1 and J is TRBJ2-5, with TRBD2 matching 11 bases. The junction had 4 bases not matched to a gene; V was cut back by 2 bases and J by 2 bases. Per germline, CDR1 SQVTM and CDR2 ANQGSEA. The CDR3 runs 15 residues. The chain's CDR3 is CSVETSGGLQETQYF. The CDR3, as DNA: TGCAGCGTTGAAACTAGCGGGGGCCTACAAGAGACCCAGTACTTC.

This clone was counted between two and nine times. The CDR3 protein is CASSPVERGNTGELFF. Here the CDR3 DNA reads TGTGCCAGCAGTCCTGTCGAACGGGGGAACACCGGGGAGCTGTTTTTT. The chain employs TRBV28 and TRBJ2-2, with TRBD2 as a possible D gene (5 bases). Germline V CDR1 and CDR2: MDHEN, SYDVKM. The CDR3 extends over 16 amino acids. V gave up 5 bases and J gave up 1 base, with 14 bases separating them. Complete variable domain (other parts from reference TRBV28 and TRBJ2-2): DVKVTQSSRYLVKRTGEKVFLECVQDMDHENMFWYRQDPGLGLRLIYFSYDVKMKEKGDIPEGYSVSREKKERFSLILESASTNQTSMYLCASSPVERGNTGELFFGEGSRLTVL.

This chain connects TRBV4-1 to TRBJ1-4; D is uncertain. This CDR3 region has 14 residues. The V gene lost 3 bases and the J gene lost 8 bases, with 13 bases spanning the gap. The germline CDR1 and CDR2 sequences are MGHRA and YSYEKL. The CDR3 DNA reads TGCGCCAGCAGCCAGCGGAGAGGGAGCGAAAAACTGTTTTTT. Translation gives CASSQRRGSEKLFF.

The chain is built from TRBV7-8 and TRBJ2-3, with 7 bases that match TRBD1. Germline values: CDR1 SGHVS, CDR2 FQNEAQ. CDR3 size: 17 residues. V was clipped by 5 bases and J by 0 bases; unmatched bases: 11. The chain's CDR3 is CASSAKIRDSSTDTQYF. The CDR3 DNA is TGTGCCAGCAGCGCCAAAATCCGGGACAGCAGCACAGATACGCAGTATTTT.

CDR3 nucleotides: TGTGCCAGCAGCCCAGAGAACACCGGGGAGCTGTTTTTT. Residues: CASSPENTGELFF. The chain recombines TRBV9 with TRBJ2-2; D unresolved. Trimming removed 4 bases from V and 1 base from J, with 5 bases in between. The CDR3 sequence is 13 residues long. CDR1 is SGDLS and CDR2 is YYNGEE in the germline V gene.

The CDR3 protein is CASRPGGTTYEQYF. CDR3 nucleotide sequence: TGTGCCAGCAGACCCGGGGGTACTACCTACGAGCAGTACTTC. The rearrangement links TRBV6-5 to TRBJ2-7; TRBD2 might be the D (6 bases). Germline loops: CDR1 MNHEY, CDR2 SVGAGI. The V gene lost 6 bases and the J gene lost 2 bases, with 14 bases spanning the gap. The CDR3 sequence is 14 residues long.

In its sample, this clone was seen once. This chain joins TRBV9 and TRBJ2-7; TRBD2 matches 7 bases. V lost 4 bases and J lost 0; bases outside the gene matches: 7. Germline V gene data show CDR1 as SGDLS and CDR2 as YYNGEE. The CDR3 runs 15 residues. This CDR3 is CASSSGGEGSYEQYF. The CDR3 region has the DNA TGTGCCAGCAGCTCCGGAGGGGAGGGCTCCTACGAGCAGTACTTC.

This chain joins TRBV11-2 and TRBJ1-2; tentatively, D is TRBD1 (6 bases). The germline V gene has CDR1 SGHAT and CDR2 FQNNGV. The CDR3 loop spans 14 amino acids. V was pared by 5 bases and J by 0 bases, with 10 bases between. CDR3 amino acids: CASSPGTSNYGYTF. In nucleotides, the CDR3 is TGTGCCAGCAGCCCCGGGACATCTAACTATGGCTACACCTTC.

V and J are TRBV11-2 and TRBJ2-7, with D hard to call. Trimming removed 1 base at V and 3 bases at J, with 7 bases between. The CDR3 contains 13 residues. CDR1 and CDR2 (germline): SGHAT, FQNNGV. The CDR3 here is CASSLGQNYEQYF. In DNA, the CDR3 is TGTGCCAGCAGCTTAGGGCAGAACTACGAGCAGTACTTC.

The chain joins TRBV4-2 to TRBJ2-1, with 10 bases aligning to TRBD2. Germline loops: CDR1 LGHNA, CDR2 YNFKEQ. This CDR3 has 16 residues. V lost 2 bases, J lost 4 bases, and 5 bases stayed unmatched. The CDR3 loop is CASSQTGTSDYNEQFF. As DNA, the CDR3 is TGTGCCAGCAGCCAAACCGGGACTAGCGATTACAATGAGCAGTTCTTC.

The V call is TRBV7-6, the J call TRBJ2-7; D is perhaps TRBD1 (7 bases). The CDR3 has 16 amino acids. The germline gives CDR1 SGHVS, CDR2 FNYEAQ. With 4 bases removed from V and 1 base from J, the gap between germline ends came to 17 bases. The CDR3 sequence: CASSWGAGRGSYEQYF. In DNA form, the CDR3 reads TGTGCCAGCAGCTGGGGGGCGGGCAGGGGGTCCTACGAGCAGTACTTC.

V usage is TRBV27 and J usage is TRBJ2-2; D not certain. Germline V gene lookup returns CDR1 MNHEY and CDR2 SMNVEV (reference sequence). Trimming stripped 3 bases from V and 5 bases from J, with 7 bases between. The CDR3 extends over 13 amino acids. The CDR3 nucleotides are TGTGCCAGCAGTTTTAGTCGAACCGGGGAGCTGTTTTTT. It is translated as CASSFSRTGELFF.

This chain links TRBV19 with TRBJ2-7, with D tentatively TRBD1 (5 bases). CDR1 LNHDA and CDR2 SQIVND come from the germline V gene (reference sequence). V was clipped by 1 base and J by 1 base, with 8 bases between them. This CDR3 comprises 14 residues. The CDR3 DNA reads as TGTGCCAGTAGTATAGTCTCAGGGTCCTACGAGCAGTACTTC. It translates to CASSIVSGSYEQYF.